This T cell receptor beta chain was retrieved from a study of regulatory T cells in long-lasting Graves disease. Arm-PCR of CDR3 regions and iRepertoire HTBI primers were the basis on which TCR beta libraries were built. MiXCR, applied by TCRdb to the multiplex PCR reads, yields one record per CDR3 protein. This table holds a few hundred thousand distinct CDR3 sequences, around 15% found once. Study-wide results and limits: Preferential use of TRBV28, TRBJ1-2 and TRBJ2-5 was seen in persistent disease. Persistent Graves' cases showed lower TCR diversity than newly diagnosed cases.

This sample's time point: newly diagnosed GD, antithyroid drugs for less than 3 months. PBMCs provided the RNA from which the TCR library was made. This clonotype was recorded many times. Its antigen is undetermined. Germline lookup yields CDR1 DFQATT and CDR2 SNEGSKA (reference sequence). CDR3 size: 12 residues. V trimming: 2 bases; J trimming: 3 bases; junction bases outside the gene matches: 1. This sample also appeared in a second study, on T cells in Graves' hyperthyroidism and ophthalmopathy.

This chain uses TRBV20-1 with TRBJ2-7; 7 positions match TRBD1. The sequence was obtained from a woman in her late teens or twenties with Graves disease. Sequenced here: peripheral blood mononuclear cells (PBMCs), sampled at new diagnosis, from a patient treated with antithyroid drugs. CDR3 in DNA: TGCAGTGCTAGAAGGACAGGCTACGAGCAGTACTTC. Its translation: CSARRTGYEQYF.